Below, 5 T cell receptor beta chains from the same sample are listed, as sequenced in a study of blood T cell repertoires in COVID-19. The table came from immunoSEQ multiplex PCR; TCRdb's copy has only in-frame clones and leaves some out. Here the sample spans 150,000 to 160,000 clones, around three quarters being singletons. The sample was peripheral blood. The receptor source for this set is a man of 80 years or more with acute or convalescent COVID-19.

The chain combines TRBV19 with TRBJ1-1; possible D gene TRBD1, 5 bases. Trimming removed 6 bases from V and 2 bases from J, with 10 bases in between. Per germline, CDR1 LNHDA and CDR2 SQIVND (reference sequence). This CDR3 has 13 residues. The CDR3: CASSDRINTEAFF. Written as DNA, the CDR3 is TGTGCCAGTAGCGACAGAATTAACACTGAAGCTTTCTTT. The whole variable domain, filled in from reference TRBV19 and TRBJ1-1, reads DGGITQSPKYLFRKEGQNVTLSCEQNLNHDAMYWYRQDPGQGLRLIYYSQIVNDFQKGDIAEGYSVSREKKESFPLTVTSAQKNPTAFYLCASSDRINTEAFFGQGTRLTVV.

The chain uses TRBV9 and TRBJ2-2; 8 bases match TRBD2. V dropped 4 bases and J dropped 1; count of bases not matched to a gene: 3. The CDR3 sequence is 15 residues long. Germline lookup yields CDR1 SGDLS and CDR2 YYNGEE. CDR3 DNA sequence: TGTGCCAGCAGCCTGCTAGCGGGGAACACCGGGGAGCTGTTTTTT. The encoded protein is CASSLLAGNTGELFF.

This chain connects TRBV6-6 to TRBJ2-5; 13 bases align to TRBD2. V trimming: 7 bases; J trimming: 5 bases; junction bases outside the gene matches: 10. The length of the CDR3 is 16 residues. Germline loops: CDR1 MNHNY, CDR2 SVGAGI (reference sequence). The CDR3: CASTITSGGAVETQYF. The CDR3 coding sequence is TGTGCCAGCACCATTACTAGCGGGGGGGCGGTGGAGACCCAGTACTTC.

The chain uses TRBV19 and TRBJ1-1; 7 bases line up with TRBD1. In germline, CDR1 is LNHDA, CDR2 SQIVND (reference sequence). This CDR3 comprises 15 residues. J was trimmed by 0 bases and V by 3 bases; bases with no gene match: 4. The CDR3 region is CASSIKGQMNTEAFF. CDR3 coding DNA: TGTGCCAGTAGTATTAAGGGACAGATGAACACTGAAGCTTTCTTT.

The CDR3 spells CASSSIWDRPLNEQFF. The CDR3 DNA is TGTGCCAGCAGCTCTATTTGGGACAGGCCACTGAATGAGCAGTTCTTC. This sequence joins TRBV11-3 and TRBJ2-1; 8 bases are shared with TRBD1. Trimming at V came to 4 bases and at J to 7 bases, leaving 12 bases not matched to a gene. This CDR3 contains 16 residues. CDR1 and CDR2 (germline): SGHNT, YENEEA.